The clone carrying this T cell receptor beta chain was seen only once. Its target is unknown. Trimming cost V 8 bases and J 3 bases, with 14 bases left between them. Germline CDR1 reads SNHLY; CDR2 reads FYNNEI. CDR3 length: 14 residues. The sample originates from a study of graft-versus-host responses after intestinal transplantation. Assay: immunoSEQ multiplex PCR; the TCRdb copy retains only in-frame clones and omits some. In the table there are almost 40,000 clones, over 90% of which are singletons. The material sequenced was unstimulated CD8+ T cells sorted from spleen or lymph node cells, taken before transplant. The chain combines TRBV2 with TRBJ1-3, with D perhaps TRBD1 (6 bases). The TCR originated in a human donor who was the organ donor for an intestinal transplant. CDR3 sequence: CASVEQGIGNTIYF. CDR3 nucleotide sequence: TGTGCCAGCGTGGAACAGGGTATTGGAAACACCATATATTTT.